These T cell receptor beta chains were read from a single sample in a study of STAT5B mutations in CD4+ large granular lymphocyte leukemia. TCRdb's copy holds only in-frame clones and misses some; the assay was immunoSEQ multiplex PCR. The sample records tens of thousands of clones, roughly nine tenths being singletons. Source material: CD4+ T cells from blood buffy coats. These receptor sequences come from a human donor in good health. Each CDR3 is given with its conserved first and last residue. Each record gives: clone size, D gene, V gene, J gene, CDR3 protein, CDR3 DNA. The D gene is left open where the match is weak. The size entry is marked missing in some rows and otherwise reads once, few, many or a size class.

clone_size: -
d_call: TRBD1
v_call: TRBV27
j_call: TRBJ1-4
cdr3_aa: CASSPTGGSEKLFF
cdr3_nt: TGTGCCAGCAGTCCGACAGGGGGCAGTGAAAAACTGTTTTTT

clone_size: -
d_call: -
v_call: TRBV11-2
j_call: TRBJ2-3
cdr3_aa: CASGLGARTDTQYF
cdr3_nt: TGTGCCAGCGGTCTGGGGGCCCGCACAGATACGCAGTATTTT

clone_size: -
d_call: -
v_call: TRBV29-1
j_call: TRBJ1-5
cdr3_aa: CSVVSGGDQPQHF
cdr3_nt: TGCAGCGTTGTTTCTGGGGGCGATCAGCCCCAGCATTTT

clone_size: few
d_call: -
v_call: TRBV11-3
j_call: TRBJ1-1
cdr3_aa: CASSLSGESTEAFF
cdr3_nt: TGTGCCAGCAGCTTATCGGGGGAGAGCACTGAAGCTTTCTTT

clone_size: -
d_call: -
v_call: TRBV5-1
j_call: TRBJ2-3
cdr3_aa: CASSSTHPTDTQYF
cdr3_nt: TGCGCCAGCAGCTCCACTCATCCGACAGATACGCAGTATTTT

clone_size: -
d_call: TRBD1
v_call: TRBV6-6
j_call: TRBJ1-2
cdr3_aa: CASSDRGSNYGYTF
cdr3_nt: TGTGCCAGCAGCGACAGGGGCTCTAACTATGGCTACACCTTC

clone_size: -
d_call: TRBD2
v_call: TRBV7-6
j_call: TRBJ2-5
cdr3_aa: CASSLRLAGDQETQYF
cdr3_nt: TGTGCCAGCAGCTTACGGCTAGCGGGGGACCAAGAGACCCAGTACTTC

clone_size: -
d_call: -
v_call: TRBV5-1
j_call: TRBJ1-2
cdr3_aa: CASSPVSSNYGYTF
cdr3_nt: TGCGCCAGCAGCCCCGTTTCGTCTAACTATGGCTACACCTTC

clone_size: -
d_call: -
v_call: TRBV6-5
j_call: TRBJ1-5
cdr3_aa: CASSYSGPNQPQHF
cdr3_nt: TGTGCCAGCAGTTACTCCGGCCCTAATCAGCCCCAGCATTTT

clone_size: -
d_call: TRBD2
v_call: TRBV15
j_call: TRBJ2-2
cdr3_aa: CATSSKRESTGELFF
cdr3_nt: TGTGCCACCAGCAGTAAGCGGGAGAGCACCGGGGAGCTGTTTTTT

clone_size: -
d_call: -
v_call: TRBV19
j_call: TRBJ2-3
cdr3_aa: CASSMVHGSADTQYF
cdr3_nt: TGTGCCAGTAGTATGGTCCACGGAAGTGCAGATACGCAGTATTTT

clone_size: few
d_call: TRBD2
v_call: TRBV5-1
j_call: TRBJ2-7
cdr3_aa: CASGSSGTYEQYF
cdr3_nt: TGCGCCAGCGGGTCAAGCGGGACCTACGAGCAGTACTTC

clone_size: medium-sized
d_call: -
v_call: TRBV5-4
j_call: TRBJ1-2
cdr3_aa: CASSLAGVQGRNYGYTF
cdr3_nt: TGTGCCAGCAGCTTGGCCGGTGTACAGGGAAGGAACTATGGCTACACCTTC

clone_size: -
d_call: -
v_call: TRBV28
j_call: TRBJ2-2
cdr3_aa: CASYRSTGEELFF
cdr3_nt: TGTGCCAGCTACCGATCAACGGGTGAGGAGCTGTTTTTT

clone_size: once
d_call: TRBD1
v_call: TRBV6-1
j_call: TRBJ2-2
cdr3_aa: CPYRGRTGRPGELFF
cdr3_nt: TGTCCCTACCGGGGAAGGACAGGGCGACCCGGGGAGCTGTTTTTT

clone_size: -
d_call: TRBD2
v_call: TRBV5-1
j_call: TRBJ2-1
cdr3_aa: CASSLEVAGVSEQFF
cdr3_nt: TGCGCCAGCAGCTTGGAAGTAGCGGGAGTAAGTGAGCAGTTCTTC

clone_size: -
d_call: -
v_call: TRBV18
j_call: TRBJ2-7
cdr3_aa: CASSPATDSYEQYF
cdr3_nt: TGTGCCAGCTCACCCGCGACGGACTCCTACGAGCAGTACTTC

clone_size: -
d_call: TRBD2
v_call: TRBV15
j_call: TRBJ2-1
cdr3_aa: CATSRVVLAGDEQFF
cdr3_nt: TGTGCCACCAGCAGGGTTGTCCTAGCGGGAGATGAGCAGTTCTTC

clone_size: -
d_call: -
v_call: TRBV4-1
j_call: TRBJ1-1
cdr3_aa: CASSQGQRNTEAFF
cdr3_nt: TGCGCCAGCAGCCAAGGACAGAGGAACACTGAAGCTTTCTTT

clone_size: -
d_call: -
v_call: TRBV7-8
j_call: TRBJ2-5
cdr3_aa: CASSLSGNQETQYF
cdr3_nt: TGTGCCAGCAGCTTAAGCGGAAACCAAGAGACCCAGTACTTC

clone_size: -
d_call: -
v_call: TRBV27
j_call: TRBJ1-1
cdr3_aa: CASSLSPQLNTEAFF
cdr3_nt: TGTGCCAGCAGTTTATCCCCACAGTTGAACACTGAAGCTTTCTTT

clone_size: -
d_call: TRBD2
v_call: TRBV4-1
j_call: TRBJ2-2
cdr3_aa: CASSQAGLAGVGTGELFF
cdr3_nt: TGCGCCAGCAGCCAGGCAGGACTAGCGGGAGTAGGCACCGGGGAGCTGTTTTTT

clone_size: few
d_call: TRBD2
v_call: TRBV2
j_call: TRBJ2-7
cdr3_aa: CASSEARAGGAWEQYF
cdr3_nt: TGTGCCAGCAGTGAAGCCAGGGCGGGAGGCGCCTGGGAGCAGTACTTC

clone_size: -
d_call: TRBD2
v_call: TRBV10-3
j_call: TRBJ2-3
cdr3_aa: CAIKGGTSGYSTDTQYF
cdr3_nt: TGTGCCATCAAGGGGGGAACTAGCGGTTACAGCACAGATACGCAGTATTTT

clone_size: -
d_call: -
v_call: TRBV2
j_call: TRBJ2-7
cdr3_aa: CASGRQEQYF
cdr3_nt: TGTGCCAGCGGGCGACAAGAGCAGTACTTC